What follows are 5 T cell receptor beta chains derived from one specimen sequenced in a study of regulatory T cells in long-lasting Graves disease. Time point noted: newly diagnosed GD, antithyroid drugs for less than 3 months. RNA isolated from PBMCs was used to make the TCR library. Assembly of TCR beta libraries relied on iRepertoire HTBI primers together with Arm-PCR of CDR3 regions. Via MiXCR, TCRdb re-called the multiplex PCR reads, giving one row per CDR3 protein. The sample holds roughly 380,000 distinct CDR3 sequences, roughly a sixth seen once. The specimen was peripheral blood mononuclear cells (PBMCs), collected at new diagnosis, from a patient treated with antithyroid drugs. The receptor source for this set is a female donor with Graves disease.

This clonotype was counted many times. The V and J genes are TRBV2 and TRBJ1-1; D is possibly TRBD1 (5 bases). Per the germline V gene, CDR1 is SNHLY and CDR2 is FYNNEI. V was shortened by 5 bases and J by 3 bases, with 7 bases between the two germline ends. The CDR3 sequence is 12 residues long. The CDR3 sequence: CASSRQHTEAFF. In nucleotides, the CDR3 is TGTGCCAGCAGTAGACAGCACACTGAAGCTTTCTTT. Complete variable domain (other parts from reference TRBV2 and TRBJ1-1): EPEVTQTPSHQVTQMGQEVILRCVPISNHLYFYWYRQILGQKVEFLVSFYNNEISEKSEIFDDQFSVERPDGSNFTLKIRSTKLEDSAMYFCASSRQHTEAFFGQGTRLTVV.

This clonotype occurred a few times. V gene TRBV6-1 combines with J gene TRBJ2-1, with 8 bases fitting TRBD2. Germline trimming cut 9 bases from V and 4 bases from J; bases unmatched to any gene: 11. The germline CDR1 and CDR2 sequences are MNHNS and SASEGT. The CDR3 runs 15 residues. CDR3 nucleotides: TGTGCCAGTCCCGTCCCTAGCGGGCTATACAATGAGCAGTTCTTC. Its protein product is CASPVPSGLYNEQFF.

V usage is TRBV13 and J usage is TRBJ2-1; 12 bases fit TRBD2. V shed 5 bases and J 9 bases; nucleotides not matched to a gene: 14. Germline loops: CDR1 PRHDT, CDR2 FYEKMQ (reference sequence). The CDR3 runs to 17 residues. CDR3: CASSPSGLAGNSVEQFF. CDR3 nucleotide sequence: TGTGCCAGCAGCCCTTCCGGACTAGCGGGGAATTCGGTTGAGCAGTTCTTC.

This clonotype came up a few times. The CDR3 sequence is CASTPARQGSNEKLFF. The CDR3 DNA follows: TGTGCCAGCACCCCGGCCCGACAGGGGAGTAATGAAAAACTGTTTTTT. This chain joins TRBV6-1 and TRBJ1-4, with 8 bases fitting TRBD1. Germline CDR1 reads MNHNS; CDR2 reads SASEGT. V shed 7 bases, J shed 4 bases, and the junction held 11 bases outside the gene matches. This CDR3 has 16 residues.

The sample holds many counts of this clonotype. The chain recombines TRBV6-1 with TRBJ2-2, with 8 bases aligning to TRBD1. J was trimmed by 6 bases and V by 6 bases; bases with no gene match: 6. There are 14 residues in the CDR3. CDR1 MNHNS and CDR2 SASEGT come from the germline V gene. This CDR3 is CASSRTGMAGELFF. CDR3 nucleotide sequence: TGTGCCAGCAGCCGGACAGGGATGGCCGGGGAGCTGTTTTTT.